This T cell receptor (beta chain) is drawn from a study of cytomegalovirus exposure and HLA in healthy donors. As for the study in general: Of 398 genotyped donors, about 81% clustered with self-reported Caucasian donors.

PCR involved 60 Vbeta and 13 Jbeta primers. Sequencing used immunoSEQ multiplex PCR; TCRdb keeps in-frame clones, though not all of them. Of over 50,000 clones in the sample, 80% to 90% are singletons; the top ten hold approximately 1.6%. Study conclusions and caveats: DRB1 showed the most TCR associations and HLA-C the fewest in a later analysis, as rates varied by HLA locus. A later analysis linked a missense variant in DCLRE1C to the trimming of TCR beta V and J genes. TCR beta sequences reportedly predicted the HLA-A and HLA-B alleles of most subjects accurately.

By frequency in the sample, this clone is medium-sized. Its antigen is as yet unknown. The germline gives CDR1 MRHNA, CDR2 SNTAGT. The CDR3 has 15 residues. Losses at the gene ends were 5 bases for V and 6 bases for J; bases not matched to a gene: 3. The J gene is TRBJ2-2, the V gene TRBV6-4; TRBD2 matches at 13 bases. The clonotype comes from a man aged 25 to 40 in good health and CMV-seropositive. Sequenced material: PBMCs. CDR3 sequence reads: CASSPGLAGAGELFF. CDR3 DNA: TGTGCCAGCAGTCCCGGACTAGCGGGAGCCGGGGAGCTGTTTTTT.